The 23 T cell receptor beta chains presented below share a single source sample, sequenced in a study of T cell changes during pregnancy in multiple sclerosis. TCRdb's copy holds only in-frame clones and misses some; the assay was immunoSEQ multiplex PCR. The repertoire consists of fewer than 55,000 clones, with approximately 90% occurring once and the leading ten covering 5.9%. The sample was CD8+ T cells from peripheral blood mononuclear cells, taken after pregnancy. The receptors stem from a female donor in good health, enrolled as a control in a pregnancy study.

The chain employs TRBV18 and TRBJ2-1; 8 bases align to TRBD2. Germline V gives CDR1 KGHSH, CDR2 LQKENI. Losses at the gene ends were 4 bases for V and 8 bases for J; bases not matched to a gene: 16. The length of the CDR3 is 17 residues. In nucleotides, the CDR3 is TGTGCCAGCTCACTCATCGGGGGGGCCTTCCCCTCGGATGAGCAGTTCTTC. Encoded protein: CASSLIGGAFPSDEQFF.

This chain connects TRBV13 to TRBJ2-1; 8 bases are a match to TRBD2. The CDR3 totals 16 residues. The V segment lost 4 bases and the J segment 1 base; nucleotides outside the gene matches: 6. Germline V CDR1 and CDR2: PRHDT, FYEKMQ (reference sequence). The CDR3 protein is CASSSRLASSYNEQFF. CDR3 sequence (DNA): TGTGCCAGCAGCTCCCGACTAGCGAGTTCCTACAATGAGCAGTTCTTC. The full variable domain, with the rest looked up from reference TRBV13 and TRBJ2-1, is AAGVIQSPRHLIKEKRETATLKCYPIPRHDTVYWYQQGPGQDPQFLISFYEKMQSDKGSIPDRFSAQQFSDYHSELNMSSLELGDSALYFCASSSRLASSYNEQFFGPGTRLTVL.

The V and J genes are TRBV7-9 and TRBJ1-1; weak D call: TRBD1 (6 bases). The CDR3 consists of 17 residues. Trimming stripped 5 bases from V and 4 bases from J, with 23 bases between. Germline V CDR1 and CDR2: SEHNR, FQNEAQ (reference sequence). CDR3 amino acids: CASSPLWEGGLGTEAFF. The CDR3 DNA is TGTGCCAGCAGCCCCCTATGGGAGGGGGGATTGGGCACTGAAGCTTTCTTT. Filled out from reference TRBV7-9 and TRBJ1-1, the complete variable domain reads DTGVSQNPRHKITKRGQNVTFRCDPISEHNRLYWYRQTLGQGPEFLTYFQNEAQLEKSRLLSDRFSAERPKGSFSTLEIQRTEQGDSAMYLCASSPLWEGGLGTEAFFGQGTRLTVV.

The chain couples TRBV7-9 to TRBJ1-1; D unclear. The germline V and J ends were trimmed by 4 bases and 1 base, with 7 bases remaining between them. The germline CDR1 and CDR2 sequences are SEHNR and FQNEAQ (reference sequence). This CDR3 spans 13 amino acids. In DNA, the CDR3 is TGTGCCAGCAGCTGGGCCGGGAACACTGAAGCTTTCTTT. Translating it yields CASSWAGNTEAFF.

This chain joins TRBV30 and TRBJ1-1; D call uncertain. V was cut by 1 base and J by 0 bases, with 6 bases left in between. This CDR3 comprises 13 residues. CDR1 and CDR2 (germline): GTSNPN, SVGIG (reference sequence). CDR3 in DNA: TGTGCCTGGAGTGGTCTCCTGAACACTGAAGCTTTCTTT. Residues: CAWSGLLNTEAFF.

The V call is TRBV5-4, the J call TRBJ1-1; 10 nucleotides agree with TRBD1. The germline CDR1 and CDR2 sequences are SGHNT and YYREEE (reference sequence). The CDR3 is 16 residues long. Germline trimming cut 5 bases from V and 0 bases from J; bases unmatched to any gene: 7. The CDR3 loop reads CASSYGTGDMNTEAFF. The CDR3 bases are TGTGCCAGCAGTTACGGGACAGGGGACATGAACACTGAAGCTTTCTTT.

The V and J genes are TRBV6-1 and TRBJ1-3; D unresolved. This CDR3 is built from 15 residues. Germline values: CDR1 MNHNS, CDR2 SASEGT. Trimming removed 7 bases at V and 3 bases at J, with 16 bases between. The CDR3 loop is CASIFLEGSGNTIYF. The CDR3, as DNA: TGTGCCAGCATCTTTCTCGAGGGCAGTGGAAACACCATATATTTT.

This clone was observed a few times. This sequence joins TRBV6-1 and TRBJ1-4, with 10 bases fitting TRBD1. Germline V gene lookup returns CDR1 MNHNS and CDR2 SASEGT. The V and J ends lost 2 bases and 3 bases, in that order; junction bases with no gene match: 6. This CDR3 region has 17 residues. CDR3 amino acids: CASSEWDRGESNEKLFF. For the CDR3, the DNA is TGTGCCAGCAGTGAATGGGACAGGGGAGAGTCTAATGAAAAACTGTTTTTT.

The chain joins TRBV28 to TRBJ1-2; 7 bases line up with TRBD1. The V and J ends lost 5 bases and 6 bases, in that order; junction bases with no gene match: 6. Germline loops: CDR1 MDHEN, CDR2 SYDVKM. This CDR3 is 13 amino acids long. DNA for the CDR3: TGTGCCAGCAGTCTAAGACAGGGCCATGGCTACACCTTC. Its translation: CASSLRQGHGYTF.

The CDR3 DNA reads as TGTGCCAGCAGCGCCGGGACAGGGCTTTCGTGGCGTGAGCAGTTCTTC. Translation: CASSAGTGLSWREQFF. The chain is built from TRBV9 and TRBJ2-1; 9 nucleotides align to TRBD1. Per the germline V gene, CDR1 is SGDLS and CDR2 is YYNGEE. J lost 9 bases, V lost 3 bases, and 13 bases had no gene match. This CDR3 spans 16 amino acids.

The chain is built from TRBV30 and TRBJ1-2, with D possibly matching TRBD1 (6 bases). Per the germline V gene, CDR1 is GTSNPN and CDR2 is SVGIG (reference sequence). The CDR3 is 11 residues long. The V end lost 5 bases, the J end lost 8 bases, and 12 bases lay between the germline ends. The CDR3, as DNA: TGTGCCTGGTTACAGGGATACGGCTACACCTTC. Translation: CAWLQGYGYTF.

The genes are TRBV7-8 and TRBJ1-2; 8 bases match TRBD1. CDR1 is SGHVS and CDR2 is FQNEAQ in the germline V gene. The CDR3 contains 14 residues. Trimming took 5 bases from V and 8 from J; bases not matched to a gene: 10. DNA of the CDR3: TGTGCCAGCAGCCCCATCGACAGGGGCCGCGGCTACACCTTC. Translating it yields CASSPIDRGRGYTF.

The CDR3 DNA is TGCGCCAGCAGCCAAGAAGTGGACAGGGTCGGGGAGCAGTACTTC. Its translation: CASSQEVDRVGEQYF. The chain joins TRBV4-3 to TRBJ2-7, with TRBD1 identical over 8 bases. J was trimmed by 7 bases and V by 0 bases; bases with no gene match: 8. The CDR3 extends over 15 amino acids. Per germline, CDR1 LGHNA and CDR2 YSLEER.

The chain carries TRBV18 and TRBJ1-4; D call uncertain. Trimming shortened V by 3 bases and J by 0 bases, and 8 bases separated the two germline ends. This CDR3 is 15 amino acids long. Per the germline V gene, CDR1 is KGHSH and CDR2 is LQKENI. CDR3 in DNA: TGTGCCAGCTCACCCTCGGTTGCAACTAATGAAAAACTGTTTTTT. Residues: CASSPSVATNEKLFF.

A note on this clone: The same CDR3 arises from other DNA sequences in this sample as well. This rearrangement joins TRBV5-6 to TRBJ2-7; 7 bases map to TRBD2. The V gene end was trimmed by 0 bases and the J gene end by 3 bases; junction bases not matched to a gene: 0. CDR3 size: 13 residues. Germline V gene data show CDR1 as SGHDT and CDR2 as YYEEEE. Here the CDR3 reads CASSLGGGYEQYF. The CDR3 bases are TGTGCCAGCAGCTTGGGGGGGGGCTACGAGCAGTACTTC.

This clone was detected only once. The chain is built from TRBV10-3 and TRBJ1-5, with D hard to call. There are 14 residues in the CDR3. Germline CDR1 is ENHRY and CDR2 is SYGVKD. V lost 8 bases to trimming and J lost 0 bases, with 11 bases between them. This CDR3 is CAIGGRYSNQPQHF. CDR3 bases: TGTGCCATCGGAGGACGGTATAGCAATCAGCCCCAGCATTTT.

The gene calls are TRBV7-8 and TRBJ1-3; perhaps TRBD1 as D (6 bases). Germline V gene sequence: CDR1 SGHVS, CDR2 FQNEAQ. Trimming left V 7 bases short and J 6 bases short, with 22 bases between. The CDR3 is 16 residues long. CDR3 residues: CASTTHPGDVENTIYF. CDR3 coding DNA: TGTGCCAGCACCACCCATCCAGGGGATGTGGAAAACACCATATATTTT.

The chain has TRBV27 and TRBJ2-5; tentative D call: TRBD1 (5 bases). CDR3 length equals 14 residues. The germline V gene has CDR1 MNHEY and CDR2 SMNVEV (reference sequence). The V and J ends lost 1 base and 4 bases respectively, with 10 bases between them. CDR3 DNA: TGTGCCAGCAGTTTATACGGCCAGGGAGAGACCCAGTACTTC. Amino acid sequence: CASSLYGQGETQYF.

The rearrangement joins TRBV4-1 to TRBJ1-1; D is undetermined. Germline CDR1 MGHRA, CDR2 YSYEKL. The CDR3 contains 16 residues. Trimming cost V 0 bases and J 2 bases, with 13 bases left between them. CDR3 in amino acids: CASSQDSRSANTEAFF. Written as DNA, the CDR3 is TGCGCCAGCAGCCAAGACTCTCGGTCCGCCAACACTGAAGCTTTCTTT.

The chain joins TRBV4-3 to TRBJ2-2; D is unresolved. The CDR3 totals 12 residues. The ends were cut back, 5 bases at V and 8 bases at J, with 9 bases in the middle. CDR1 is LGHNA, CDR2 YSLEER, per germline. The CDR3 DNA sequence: TGCGCCAGCAGCTCACCTCGGGGGGAGCTGTTTTTT. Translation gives CASSSPRGELFF.

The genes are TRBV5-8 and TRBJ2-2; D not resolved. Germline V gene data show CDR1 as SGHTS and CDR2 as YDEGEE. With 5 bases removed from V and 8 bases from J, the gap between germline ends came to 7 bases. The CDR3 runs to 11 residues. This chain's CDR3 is CASRGAGELFF. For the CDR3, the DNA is TGTGCCAGCAGAGGAGCAGGGGAGCTGTTTTTT.

CDR3 sequence: CATHRAGTFPYEQYF. The CDR3 region has the DNA TGTGCCACCCACCGAGCCGGGACTTTCCCCTACGAGCAGTACTTC. V usage is TRBV6-5 and J usage is TRBJ2-7; possible D gene TRBD2, 6 bases. Trimming pared 10 bases from V and 2 bases from J, leaving 21 bases between. The germline V gene encodes CDR1 MNHEY and CDR2 SVGAGI. The CDR3 has 15 amino acids.

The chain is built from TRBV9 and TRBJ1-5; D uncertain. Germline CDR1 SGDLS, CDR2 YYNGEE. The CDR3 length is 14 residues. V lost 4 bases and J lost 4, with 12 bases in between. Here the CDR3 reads CASSSSPGNQPQHF. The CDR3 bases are TGTGCCAGCAGCTCCTCCCCAGGAAATCAGCCCCAGCATTTT.